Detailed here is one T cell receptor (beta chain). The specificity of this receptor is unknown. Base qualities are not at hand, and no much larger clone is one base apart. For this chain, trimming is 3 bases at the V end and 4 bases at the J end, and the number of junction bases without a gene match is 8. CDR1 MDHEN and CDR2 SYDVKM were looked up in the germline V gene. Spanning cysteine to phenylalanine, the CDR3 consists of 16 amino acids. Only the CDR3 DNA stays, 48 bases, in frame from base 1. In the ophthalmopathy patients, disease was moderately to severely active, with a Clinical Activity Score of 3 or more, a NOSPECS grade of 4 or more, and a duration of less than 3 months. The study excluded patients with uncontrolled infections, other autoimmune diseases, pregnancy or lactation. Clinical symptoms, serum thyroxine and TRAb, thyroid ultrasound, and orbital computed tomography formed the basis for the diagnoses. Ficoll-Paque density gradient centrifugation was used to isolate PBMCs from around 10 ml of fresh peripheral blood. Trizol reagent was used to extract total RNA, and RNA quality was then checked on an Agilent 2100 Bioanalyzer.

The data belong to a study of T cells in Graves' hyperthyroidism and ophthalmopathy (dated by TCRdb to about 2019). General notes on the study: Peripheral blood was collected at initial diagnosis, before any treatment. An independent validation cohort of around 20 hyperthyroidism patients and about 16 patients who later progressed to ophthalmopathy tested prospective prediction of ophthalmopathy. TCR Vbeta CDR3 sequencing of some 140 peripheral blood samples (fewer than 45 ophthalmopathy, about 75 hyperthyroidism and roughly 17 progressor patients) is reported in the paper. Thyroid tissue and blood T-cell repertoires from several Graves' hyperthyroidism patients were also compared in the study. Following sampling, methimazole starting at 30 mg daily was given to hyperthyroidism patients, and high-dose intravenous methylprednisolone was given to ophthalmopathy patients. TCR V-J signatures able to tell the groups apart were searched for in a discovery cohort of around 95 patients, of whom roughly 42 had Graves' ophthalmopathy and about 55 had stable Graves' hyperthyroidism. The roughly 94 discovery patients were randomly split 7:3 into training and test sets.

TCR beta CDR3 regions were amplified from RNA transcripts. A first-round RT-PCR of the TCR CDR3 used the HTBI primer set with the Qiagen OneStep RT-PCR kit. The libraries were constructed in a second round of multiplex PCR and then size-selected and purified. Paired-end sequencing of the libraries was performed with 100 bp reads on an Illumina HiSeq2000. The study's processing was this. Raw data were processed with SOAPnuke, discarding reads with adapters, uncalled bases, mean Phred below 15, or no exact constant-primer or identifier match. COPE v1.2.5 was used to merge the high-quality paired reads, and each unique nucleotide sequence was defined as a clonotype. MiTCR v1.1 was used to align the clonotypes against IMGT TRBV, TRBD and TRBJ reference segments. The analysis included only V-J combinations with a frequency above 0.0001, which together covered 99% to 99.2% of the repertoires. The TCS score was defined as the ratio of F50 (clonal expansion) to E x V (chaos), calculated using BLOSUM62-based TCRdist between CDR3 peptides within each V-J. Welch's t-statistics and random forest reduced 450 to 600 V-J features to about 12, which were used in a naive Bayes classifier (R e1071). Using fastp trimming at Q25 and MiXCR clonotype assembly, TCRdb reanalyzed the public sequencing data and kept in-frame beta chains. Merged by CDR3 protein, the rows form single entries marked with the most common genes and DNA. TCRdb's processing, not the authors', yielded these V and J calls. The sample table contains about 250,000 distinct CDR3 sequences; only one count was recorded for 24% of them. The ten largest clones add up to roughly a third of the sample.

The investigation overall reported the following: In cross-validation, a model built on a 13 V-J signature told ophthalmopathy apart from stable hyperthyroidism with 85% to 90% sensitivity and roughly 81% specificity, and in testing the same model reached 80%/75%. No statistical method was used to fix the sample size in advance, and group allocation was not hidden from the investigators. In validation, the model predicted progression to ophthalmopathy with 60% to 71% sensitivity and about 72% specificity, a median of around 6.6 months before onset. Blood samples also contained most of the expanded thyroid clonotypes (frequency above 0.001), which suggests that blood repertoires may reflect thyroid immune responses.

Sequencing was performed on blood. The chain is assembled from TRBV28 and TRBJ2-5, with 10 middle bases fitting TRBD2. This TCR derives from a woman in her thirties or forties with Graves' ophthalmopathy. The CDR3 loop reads CASSFRSGGARETQYF. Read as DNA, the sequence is TGTGCCAGCAGTTTCAGGAGCGGGGGGGCCCGAGAGACCCAGTACTTC.